Presented here are 25 T cell receptor beta chains from one specimen sequenced in a study of blood T cells in healthy people across ages. A second about 7 to 11 cycle PCR used barcoded and J-beta primers. TCRdb processed the 5' RACE reads anew with MiXCR; each CDR3 protein has one entry. The sample carries around 1,800,000 distinct CDR3 sequences, 35% to 50% recorded once. The sample comprised blood. The receptor source for this set is a human donor in good health.

V gene TRBV5-5 combines with J gene TRBJ2-5; D possibly matches TRBD1 or TRBD2 (5 bases each). The CDR3 contains 16 residues. From germline, CDR1 is SGHKS and CDR2 YYEKEE (reference sequence). The ends were cut back, 4 bases at V and 5 bases at J, with 21 bases in the middle. The CDR3 DNA reads as TGTGCCAGCAGCGCAAATCTTGAGGGGTGGTGGGAGACCCAGTACTTC. This gives the protein CASSANLEGWWETQYF.

J is TRBJ1-3 and V is TRBV12-3 or TRBV12-4; D remains unclear. The CDR3 length is 14 residues. With 7 bases removed from V and 3 bases from J, the gap between germline ends came to 13 bases. CDR3 in DNA: TGTGCCAGCACCTCCAGGAATCGTGGAAACACCATATATTTT. It yields the protein CASTSRNRGNTIYF.

This chain uses TRBV29-1 with TRBJ2-3; TRBD2 might be the D (6 bases). The length of the CDR3 is 14 residues. Trimming took off 6 bases at V and 1 base at J, with 14 bases between the two ends. Germline V gene data show CDR1 as SQVTM and CDR2 as ANQGSEA. The CDR3 nucleotides read TGCAGCGTAGGAGGGCCGGAAGGCACAGATACGCAGTATTTT. Encoded protein: CSVGGPEGTDTQYF.

The chain has TRBV7-2 and TRBJ2-3, with D maybe TRBD2 (5 bases). Trimming took 3 bases from V and 4 from J, leaving 14 bases between them. The CDR3 is made up of 15 amino acids. Germline V lookup: CDR1 SGHTA, CDR2 FQGNSA. In DNA form, the CDR3 reads TGTGCCAGCAGCTTTGTCGGGGTTAGGTCAGATACGCAGTATTTT. It is translated as CASSFVGVRSDTQYF.

CDR3 sequence: CASSFLGTSGGKDTQYF. The DNA for the CDR3 is TGTGCCAGCAGTTTCTTAGGGACTAGCGGGGGGAAGGATACGCAGTATTTT. The chain is built from TRBV27 and TRBJ2-3, with 15 bases identical to TRBD2. Per germline, CDR1 MNHEY and CDR2 SMNVEV (reference sequence). Losses at the gene ends were 3 bases for V and 6 bases for J; bases not matched to a gene: 7. The CDR3 totals 17 residues.

The chain employs TRBV20-1 and TRBJ1-1; D remains ambiguous. Germline CDR1 reads DFQATT; CDR2 reads SNEGSKA (reference sequence). Trimming took off 0 bases at V and 7 bases at J, with 6 bases between the two ends. The length of the CDR3 is 11 residues. CDR3 DNA: TGCAGTGCTAGAGATTTCAGTGAAGCTTTCTTT. Translation gives CSARDFSEAFF.

The chain carries TRBV20-1 and TRBJ2-7, with a tentative D call TRBD2 (5 bases). Between the trimmed V and J ends, which lost 0 bases and 2 bases, there was a span of 20 bases. Germline lookup yields CDR1 DFQATT and CDR2 SNEGSKA (reference sequence). The CDR3 loop spans 17 amino acids. This chain's CDR3 is CSARDSSRGRSPYEQYF. CDR3 coding DNA: TGCAGTGCTAGAGATTCCTCACGGGGTAGATCACCCTACGAGCAGTACTTC.

The genes are TRBV7-2 and TRBJ1-2; 8 nucleotides agree with TRBD1. The germline V gene encodes CDR1 SGHTA and CDR2 FQGNSA. The ends lost 4 bases at V and 12 bases at J; junction bases unmatched: 4. The CDR3 is 11 amino acids. CDR3 sequence: CASSSGQGNTF. DNA of the CDR3: TGTGCCAGCAGCTCCGGACAGGGTAACACCTTC.

The chain couples TRBV6-5 to TRBJ1-1, with 7 bases identical to TRBD1. The CDR3 is 15 amino acids. Germline values: CDR1 MNHEY, CDR2 SVGAGI. With 0 bases clipped from V and 5 bases from J, the junction kept 6 bases outside the gene matches. The CDR3 protein is CASSYSITGETEAFF. The CDR3 DNA reads as TGTGCCAGCAGTTACTCGATCACAGGGGAGACTGAAGCTTTCTTT.

The rearrangement links TRBV6-2 or TRBV6-3 to TRBJ1-2; TRBD1 matches 8 bases. The J segment lost 7 bases and the V segment lost 6 bases, leaving 7 bases of the junction unmatched. The CDR3 is 13 amino acids. Per the germline V gene, CDR1 is MNHEY and CDR2 is SVGEGT. The CDR3 nucleotides are TGTGCCAGCAGATTGACAGGGGCCTTTGGCTACACCTTC. Translating gives CASRLTGAFGYTF.

The rearrangement joins TRBV2 to TRBJ2-3, with unresolved D. The V and J ends lost 5 bases and 6 bases respectively, with 12 bases between them. Germline CDR1 is SNHLY and CDR2 is FYNNEI. CDR3 length: 13 residues. DNA for the CDR3: TGTGCCAGCAGTAGGACCCGGGTTGATACGCAGTATTTT. It encodes CASSRTRVDTQYF. The full variable domain, rest sourced from reference TRBV2 and TRBJ2-3, is EPEVTQTPSHQVTQMGQEVILRCVPISNHLYFYWYRQILGQKVEFLVSFYNNEISEKSEIFDDQFSVERPDGSNFTLKIRSTKLEDSAMYFCASSRTRVDTQYFGPGTRLTVL.

The genes are TRBV3-1 and TRBJ2-5; TRBD2 agrees at 8 bases. There are 16 residues in the CDR3. Germline CDR1 and CDR2: LGHDT and YNNKEL (reference sequence). After removal of 5 bases from V and 5 bases from J, the junction contained 13 bases not matched to a gene. The CDR3 DNA is TGTGCCAGCAGCTCGCGGGGGGATAGTCTCTTGGAGACCCAGTACTTC. Its protein product is CASSSRGDSLLETQYF.

Regarding this clonotype: One end of the junction is discordant with germline, which a read error may explain. The V and J genes are TRBV6-4 and TRBJ1-5; D may be TRBD1 (6 bases). This CDR3 is 14 amino acids long. The V gene's germline CDR1 is MRHNA and CDR2 SNTAGT. The CDR3: CASRQGYSNRPQHF. The CDR3 DNA is TGTGCCAGCAGACAGGGCTATAGCAATCGGCCCCAGCATTTT.

In its sample, this clonotype was seen many times. The chain has TRBV2 and TRBJ2-3; D unclear. The germline V and J ends were trimmed by 5 bases and 4 bases, with 7 bases remaining between them. Germline CDR1 SNHLY, CDR2 FYNNEI. The CDR3 has 12 amino acids. CDR3 nucleotide sequence: TGTGCCAGCAGTCTTTACTCAGATACGCAGTATTTT. It yields the protein CASSLYSDTQYF.

This clonotype has only a few counts. The chain is built from TRBV25-1 and TRBJ1-5; D is uncertain. V was cut by 1 base and J by 3 bases, with 10 bases left in between. CDR3 length equals 15 residues. In germline, CDR1 is MGHDK, CDR2 SYGVNS. CDR3 in amino acids: CASSELGSDNQPQHF. Here the CDR3 DNA reads TGTGCCAGCAGTGAATTAGGGTCTGACAATCAGCCCCAGCATTTT.

Only a few counts were recorded for this clonotype. The V call is TRBV10-3, the J call TRBJ2-1; 10 bases are a match to TRBD2. In germline, CDR1 is ENHRY, CDR2 SYGVKD. The V gene end was trimmed by 10 bases and the J gene end by 7 bases; junction bases not matched to a gene: 7. The CDR3 sequence is 13 residues long. The CDR3 DNA reads TGTGCCACCCTTCTAGCGGGGGCGAATGAGCAGTTCTTC. Its translation is CATLLAGANEQFF.

This sequence joins TRBV6-2 or TRBV6-3 and TRBJ2-7; no clear D gene. CDR1 is MNHEY, CDR2 SVGEGT, per germline. The CDR3 length is 14 residues. The V end was cut by 7 bases, the J end by 6 bases, with 19 bases between. The CDR3 DNA follows: TGTGCCAGCACCACAAATTTACAGAACTGCGAGCAGTACTTC. Protein product: CASTTNLQNCEQYF.

The chain uses TRBV7-2 and TRBJ1-3; a possible D gene is TRBD1 (5 bases). Germline CDR1 reads SGHTA; CDR2 reads FQGNSA. Trimming took 5 bases from V and 4 from J, leaving 15 bases between them. The CDR3 has 15 amino acids. The CDR3 DNA sequence: TGTGCCAGCAGCCCTAGAGCCGGGGGAGGAAACACCATATATTTT. This translates into CASSPRAGGGNTIYF.

The chain couples TRBV7-2 to TRBJ2-1; D gene ambiguous. Germline lookup yields CDR1 SGHTA and CDR2 FQGNSA. V lost 5 bases and J lost 5, with 10 bases in between. The CDR3 covers 13 residues. CDR3: CASSNGRNNEQFF. The CDR3 bases are TGTGCCAGCAGCAATGGCAGAAACAATGAGCAGTTCTTC.

This chain links TRBV12-3 or TRBV12-4 with TRBJ1-5; 11 bases map to TRBD1. J was trimmed by 5 bases and V by 7 bases; bases with no gene match: 4. This CDR3 spans 14 amino acids. CDR3 DNA sequence: TGTGCCAGCACCGGGACAGGGGGTCATCAGCCCCAGCATTTT. The encoded protein is CASTGTGGHQPQHF.

V and J are TRBV6-5 and TRBJ1-1; D is unresolved. V was cut by 0 bases and J by 0 bases, with 11 bases left in between. The CDR3 extends over 16 amino acids. Per germline, CDR1 MNHEY and CDR2 SVGAGI. CDR3: CASSYSLRAMNTEAFF. The DNA of the CDR3 is TGTGCCAGCAGTTACTCTCTACGGGCCATGAACACTGAAGCTTTCTTT.

This rearrangement joins TRBV11-3 to TRBJ2-3, with D uncertain. Trimming removed 2 bases at V and 3 bases at J, with 15 bases between. CDR1 is SGHNT, CDR2 YENEEA, per germline. This CDR3 has 16 residues. CDR3: CASSLNFGIRTDTQYF. In DNA, the CDR3 is TGTGCCAGCAGCTTAAATTTTGGAATAAGGACAGATACGCAGTATTTT.

Regarding this clonotype: One end of the junction varies from germline; a read error may be responsible. This chain connects TRBV27 to TRBJ2-7; possibly TRBD2 for D (5 bases). This CDR3 has 12 amino acids. Germline CDR1 and CDR2: MNHEY and SMNVEV (reference sequence). For the CDR3, the DNA is TGTGCCAGCAGTTTTCCGGGGAACGAGCACTACTTC. It yields the protein CASSFPGNEHYF.

This sequence joins TRBV9 and TRBJ2-1; tentative D call: TRBD1 (6 bases). This CDR3 comprises 12 residues. CDR1 and CDR2 (germline): SGDLS, YYNGEE. The germline V and J ends were trimmed by 3 bases and 9 bases, with 10 bases remaining between them. The CDR3 here is CASSGGPGEQFF. The CDR3 nucleotides read TGTGCCAGCAGCGGGGGGCCCGGTGAGCAGTTCTTC.

This clonotype was seen once. The chain has TRBV3-1 and TRBJ1-2; D unclear. V lost 2 bases to trimming and J lost 8 bases, with 12 bases between them. The CDR3 sequence is 13 residues long. Per germline, CDR1 LGHDT and CDR2 YNNKEL (reference sequence). CDR3 sequence (DNA): TGTGCCAGCAGCCAAATGATCCGGGGAGGCTACACCTTC. This encodes CASSQMIRGGYTF. Filled out from reference TRBV3-1 and TRBJ1-2, the complete variable domain reads DTAVSQTPKYLVTQMGNDKSIKCEQNLGHDTMYWYKQDSKKFLKIMFSYNNKELIINETVPNRFSPKSPDKAHLNLHINSLELGDSAVYFCASSQMIRGGYTFGSGTRLTVV.